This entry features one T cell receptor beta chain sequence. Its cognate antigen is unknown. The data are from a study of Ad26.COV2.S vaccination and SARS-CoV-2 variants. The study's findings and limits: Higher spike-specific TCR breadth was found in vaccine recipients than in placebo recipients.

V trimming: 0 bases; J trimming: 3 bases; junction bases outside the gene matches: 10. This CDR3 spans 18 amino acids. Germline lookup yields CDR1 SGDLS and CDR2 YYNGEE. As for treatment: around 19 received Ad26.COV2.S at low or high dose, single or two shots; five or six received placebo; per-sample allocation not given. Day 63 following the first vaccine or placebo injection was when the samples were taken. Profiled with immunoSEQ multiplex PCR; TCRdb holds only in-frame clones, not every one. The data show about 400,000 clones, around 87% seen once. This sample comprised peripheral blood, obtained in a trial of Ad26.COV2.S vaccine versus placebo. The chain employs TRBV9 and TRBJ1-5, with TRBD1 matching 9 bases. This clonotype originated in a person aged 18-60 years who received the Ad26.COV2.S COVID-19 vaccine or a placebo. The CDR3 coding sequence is TGTGCCAGCAGCGTAGTATACAGGGGGCTTGGGTACAATCAGCCCCAGCATTTT. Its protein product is CASSVVYRGLGYNQPQHF.